This TCR beta chain was recorded in a study of OX40 agonist ivuxolimab in advanced cancers. Study background: Patients receiving dose escalation had hepatocellular carcinoma, melanoma, renal cell or head and neck cancer. Study observations and caveats: Both CD4+ and CD8+ T cell populations in blood had undergone clonal expansion by week 6 at 0.1 to 3.0 mg/kg.

With regard to this clone: Its antigen is unidentified.

V was clipped by 3 bases and J by 2 bases, with 11 bases between them. The CDR3 extends over 15 amino acids. The germline V gene has CDR1 SGDLS and CDR2 YYNGEE. This table comes from immunoSEQ multiplex PCR, and its TCRdb copy is limited to in-frame clones, with some not included. The repertoire consists of approximately 68,000 clones, with about 91% occurring once and the leading ten covering 1% to 1.2%. The source material was CD4+ or CD8+ T cells sorted from blood, sampled in a trial of the OX40 agonist ivuxolimab. This receptor was taken from an adult with an advanced solid tumor such as melanoma, head and neck, liver or kidney cancer. This chain joins TRBV9 and TRBJ2-2; TRBD1 might be the D (6 bases). The CDR3 bases are TGTGCCAGCAGCGGAAGGGGGTCAAACACCGGGGAGCTGTTTTTT. Its protein is CASSGRGSNTGELFF.